This T cell receptor beta chain was observed in a study of T cell responses to AZD1222 COVID-19 vaccine. The repertoire was sequenced with immunoSEQ multiplex PCR; TCRdb's copy has only in-frame clones and lacks some. The repertoire holds around 140,000 clones, with about 91% as singletons. Germline assignment: CDR1 SGHRS and CDR2 YFSETQ. This CDR3 spans 16 amino acids. V dropped 4 bases and J dropped 5; count of bases not matched to a gene: 13. This clonotype originated in an adult who received the AZD1222 COVID-19 vaccine. The material sequenced was peripheral blood, taken 28 days after the second AZD1222 dose. This chain links TRBV5-1 with TRBJ2-3, with 7 bases matching TRBD1. CDR3 nucleotides: TGCGCCAGCAGCCTGGGACAGACCTTAGTTGGAGATACGCAGTATTTT. Translated, it gives CASSLGQTLVGDTQYF.